This T cell receptor beta chain was sequenced in a study of graft-versus-host responses after intestinal transplantation (dated by TCRdb to about 2021). For the study in its entirety: The transplants that recipients got were multivisceral, liver-intestinal, or isolated intestinal. Every recipient was given anti-thymocyte globulin induction, then maintenance tacrolimus and steroids for about three years. After intestinal transplantation, graft-versus-host and host-versus-graft alloreactive T cell clones were followed in the graft, circulation and bone marrow using bulk TCR-beta CDR3 sequencing. To identify alloreactive clones, pre-transplant mixed lymphocyte reaction products were sequenced and then compared with unstimulated pre-transplant donor and recipient T cells. The cohort enrolled about two dozen intestinal transplant recipients, one of whom was a retransplant, and a few patients without pretransplant specimens were excluded. A peak of at least 4% donor T cells among recipient peripheral blood mononuclear cells was the definition used for donor T cell macrochimerism. Rather than being sequenced by the commercial service, samples from a few later patients were sequenced in-house on an Illumina MiSeq and processed with MiXCR. Overall results and qualifications from the work: GvH clones were found in recipient bone marrow, and some of the GvH clones appeared earlier in ileal mucosa or blood, which is consistent with an intestinal mucosal origin. Patients with donor T cell macrochimerism had high GvH to HvG T cell clonal ratios in their allografts. Conclusions were limited by the relatively low number and heterogeneity of intestinal transplant patients. Early after transplant, declines in HvG clones were associated with peak levels of circulating GvH clones.

Via the germline V gene (reference sequence), CDR1 is DFQATT and CDR2 SNEGSKA. Its CDR3 holds 10 amino acids, cysteine through phenylalanine. CDR3 DNA is the only sequence kept; it has 30 bases, read in frame from the first base. V and J are truncated by 6 bases and 3 bases respectively, leaving an intervening sequence of 5 bases. Libraries were prepared through the immunoSEQ multiplex PCR assay. For most patients, genomic DNA was isolated with the Qiagen DNeasy Blood and Tissue Kit and sent frozen to Adaptive Biotechnologies for TCR sequencing. Adaptive Biotechnologies carried out high-throughput TCR-beta CDR3 sequencing of genomic DNA for most patients. Regarding the original processing steps: TCR sequencing data were retrieved from Adaptive's ImmunoSEQ software for around 19 patients, whereas a few other patients were processed with MiXCR and VDJtools. CD4 versus CD8 sorting errors were corrected by removing sequences found in both subsets at a frequency ratio below 5:1. CDR3 nucleotide sequences shared by donor and recipient were removed because the origin of these sequences could not be assigned. At least 2-fold expansion over unstimulated cells and a minimum CFSE-low frequency of 0.002% (template counts) or 0.001% (read counts) were required for clones to be classified as alloreactive. Mappable clones were those detected in sequenced pre-transplant spleen, lymph node, or MLR CFSE-low populations of the donor or recipient. The cumulative frequency of alloreactive clones was calculated as a percentage of all sequences, weighted by copy number. Sourced from immuneACCESS, this table was stored by TCRdb with only in-frame sequences that have V and J called. A share of the clones is absent; for the studies checked, an unresolved V gene accounts for under half, and the remainder has no known explanation. V, J and clone size are taken as reported in that table, and D and trimming were inferred from the DNA itself. This sample comprises about 89,000 clones, over 85% of them detected only once. The ten largest make up more than 0.3% of the sample.

Details on this clone: The target of this receptor is not known. One base away there is no much larger clone; base qualities are not given.

The time point label for this specimen denotes: cells obtained before transplantation from donor or recipient. CD3+CD4+ and CD3+CD8+ populations were FACS-sorted from unstimulated pre-transplant donor and recipient cells taken from spleen or lymph nodes. The receptor comes from a human donor who received an intestinal transplant. The sequencing used unstimulated CD4+ T cells sorted from spleen or lymph node cells, collected before intestinal transplant. The chain links TRBV20-1 with TRBJ2-5; no D gene call is confident. The DNA reads as follows: TGCAGTGCGCGGAAAGAGACCCAGTACTTC. It encodes CSARKETQYF.